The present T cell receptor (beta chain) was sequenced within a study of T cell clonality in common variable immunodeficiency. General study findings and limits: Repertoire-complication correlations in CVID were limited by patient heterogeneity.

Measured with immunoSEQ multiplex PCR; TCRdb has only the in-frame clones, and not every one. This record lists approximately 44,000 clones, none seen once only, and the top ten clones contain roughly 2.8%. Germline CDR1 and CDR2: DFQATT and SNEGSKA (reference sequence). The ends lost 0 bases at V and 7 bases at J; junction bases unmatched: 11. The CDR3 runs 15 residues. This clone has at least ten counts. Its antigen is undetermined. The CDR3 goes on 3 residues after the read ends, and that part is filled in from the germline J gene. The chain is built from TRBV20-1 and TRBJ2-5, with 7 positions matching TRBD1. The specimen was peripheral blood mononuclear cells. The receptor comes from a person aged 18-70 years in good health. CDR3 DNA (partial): TGCAGTGCTAGAGAGATTACCTGGGACAGCGGGACC. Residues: CSAREITWDSGT. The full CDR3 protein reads CSAREITWDSGTQYF.